A single sample is the source of the 31 T cell receptor beta chains below, sequenced in a study of cytomegalovirus exposure and HLA in healthy donors. Use of 60 Vbeta and 13 Jbeta primers characterized the PCR. Data came from immunoSEQ multiplex PCR; TCRdb stores just in-frame clones and leaves some out. The table records some 190,000 clones, 75% to 85% of them present only once. The specimen was PBMCs. The receptors derive from a woman in her twenties or thirties in good health and CMV-seropositive.

CDR3 sequence (DNA): TGTGCCAGTAGTATAGGAGTGGAGTCCTATGGCTACACCTTC. Amino acids: CASSIGVESYGYTF. The chain is built from TRBV19 and TRBJ1-2, with D unclear. This CDR3 contains 14 residues. The V gene lost 1 base and the J gene lost 4 bases, with 10 bases spanning the gap. Per the germline V gene, CDR1 is LNHDA and CDR2 is SQIVND (reference sequence).

This chain uses TRBV7-9 with TRBJ2-3, with D maybe TRBD2 (5 bases). Germline V CDR1 and CDR2: SEHNR, FQNEAQ (reference sequence). The CDR3 loop spans 17 amino acids. Trimming pared 0 bases from V and 3 bases from J, leaving 16 bases between. In DNA, the CDR3 is TGTGCCAGCAGCTTAGCTTCGTCGGTGGGAGTAACAGATACGCAGTATTTT. Residues: CASSLASSVGVTDTQYF. Using reference TRBV7-9 and TRBJ2-3 for the parts outside the CDR3, the full variable domain is DTGVSQNPRHKITKRGQNVTFRCDPISEHNRLYWYRQTLGQGPEFLTYFQNEAQLEKSRLLSDRFSAERPKGSFSTLEIQRTEQGDSAMYLCASSLASSVGVTDTQYFGPGTRLTVL.

This chain connects TRBV11-1 to TRBJ2-7; TRBD1 is a possible D gene (6 bases). This CDR3 has 12 amino acids. Trimming removed 8 bases from V and 3 bases from J, with 11 bases in between. Germline CDR1 SGHAT, CDR2 FQDESV (reference sequence). CDR3 loop: CASGQLDYEQYF. The CDR3, as DNA: TGTGCCAGCGGACAGCTCGACTACGAGCAGTACTTC.

Of note for this clone: Additional DNA sequences in this sample encode the identical CDR3. V gene TRBV4-3 combines with J gene TRBJ1-1; 7 nucleotides align to TRBD1. This CDR3 contains 14 residues. Looked up from germline, CDR1 is LGHNA and CDR2 is YSLEER. V was pared by 1 base and J by 4 bases, with 3 bases of the junction left unmatched. The CDR3 region has the DNA TGCGCCAGCAGCCAAGCGACAGGGAGCACTGAAGCTTTCTTT. Translated, it gives CASSQATGSTEAFF.

The gene calls are TRBV5-1 and TRBJ2-5; D is possibly TRBD2 (6 bases). The CDR3 consists of 13 residues. V gave up 6 bases and J gave up 1 base, with 10 bases separating them. Germline V gene sequence: CDR1 SGHRS, CDR2 YFSETQ. CDR3 in amino acids: CASKLGGQETQYF. The CDR3 DNA reads as TGCGCCAGCAAGTTGGGGGGCCAAGAGACCCAGTACTTC.

This clone showed up just a few times. The rearrangement uses TRBV28 and TRBJ2-7; possibly TRBD1 for D (7 bases). This CDR3 spans 17 amino acids. From germline, CDR1 is MDHEN and CDR2 SYDVKM. V dropped 3 bases and J dropped 0 bases, with 18 bases sitting between them. CDR3 sequence: CASSFPTGRGASYEQYF. CDR3 coding DNA: TGTGCCAGCAGTTTCCCCACAGGCAGGGGGGCCTCCTACGAGCAGTACTTC.

The V gene is TRBV28, the J gene TRBJ2-3; 7 bases match TRBD1. V lost 5 bases and J lost 0; bases outside the gene matches: 11. In germline, CDR1 is MDHEN, CDR2 SYDVKM. The CDR3 covers 17 residues. The CDR3 reads CASSPPTGDDSTDTQYF. CDR3 bases: TGTGCCAGCAGTCCTCCCACAGGGGATGATAGCACAGATACGCAGTATTTT.

The chain has TRBV18 and TRBJ2-2, with 7 nucleotides matching TRBD1. The CDR3 is 15 residues long. From germline, CDR1 is KGHSH and CDR2 LQKENI. Trimming took 3 bases from V and 2 from J; bases not matched to a gene: 3. The CDR3 DNA reads TGTGCCAGCTCACCGGACAGGAGAAACACCGGGGAGCTGTTTTTT. This translates into CASSPDRRNTGELFF.

This sequence joins TRBV7-6 and TRBJ2-2, with TRBD1 matching 8 bases. The CDR3 is made up of 18 amino acids. The ends lost 0 bases at V and 7 bases at J; junction bases unmatched: 13. CDR1 SGHVS and CDR2 FNYEAQ come from the germline V gene. CDR3 amino acids: CASSLALGRGQVGGELFF. DNA for the CDR3: TGTGCCAGCAGCTTAGCCCTTGGCAGGGGGCAGGTGGGCGGGGAGCTGTTTTTT.

V is TRBV21-1 and J is TRBJ1-3; the D call of TRBD1 is as the table states it, not checked on the DNA. TRBV21-1 is annotated as a pseudogene. The CDR3 has 17 residues. In DNA form, the CDR3 reads TGTGCCAGCAGCAAAGCGGCGACAGGGGGCTCTGGAAACACCATATATTTT. This translates into CASSKAATGGSGNTIYF.

This clone has a handful of counts. The chain employs TRBV30 and TRBJ1-1; a possible D gene is TRBD1 (6 bases). The CDR3 consists of 13 residues. Germline V gene data show CDR1 as GTSNPN and CDR2 as SVGIG (reference sequence). Trimming removed 1 base from V and 4 bases from J, with 10 bases in between. CDR3 protein: CAWSASRGTEAFF. CDR3 coding DNA: TGTGCCTGGAGTGCGAGCAGGGGCACTGAAGCTTTCTTT.

The chain is built from TRBV29-1 and TRBJ1-1, with D perhaps matching TRBD1 (6 bases). Germline lookup yields CDR1 SQVTM and CDR2 ANQGSEA. Trimming cost V 5 bases and J 2 bases, with 12 bases left between them. The length of the CDR3 is 13 residues. Here the CDR3 DNA reads TGCAGCGTTTTTGGACAGTTCAACACTGAAGCTTTCTTT. It encodes CSVFGQFNTEAFF. Full variable domain (missing parts from reference TRBV29-1 and TRBJ1-1): SAVISQKPSRDICQRGTSLTIQCQVDSQVTMMFWYRQQPGQSLTLIATANQGSEATYESGFVIDKFPISRPNLTFSTLTVSNMSPEDSSIYLCSVFGQFNTEAFFGQGTRLTVV.

V is TRBV25-1 and J is TRBJ1-1, with 9 bases that match TRBD1. The CDR3 spans 16 residues. Looked up from germline, CDR1 is MGHDK and CDR2 is SYGVNS. V lost 2 bases to trimming and J lost 3 bases; unmatched junction nucleotides: 7. For the CDR3, the DNA is TGTGCCAGCAGTGAAACCTGGACAGGGGAAGACACTGAAGCTTTCTTT. Translated, it gives CASSETWTGEDTEAFF.

The chain has TRBV5-4 and TRBJ2-3, with 7 bases identical to TRBD1. J lost 3 bases, V lost 3 bases, and 7 bases had no gene match. This CDR3 region has 15 residues. Germline values: CDR1 SGHNT, CDR2 YYREEE (reference sequence). This CDR3 is CASSSRDRGTDTQYF. CDR3 DNA: TGTGCCAGCAGCTCCCGGGACAGAGGGACAGATACGCAGTATTTT.

This sequence joins TRBV2 and TRBJ2-7, with TRBD2 matching 9 bases. The CDR3 length is 15 residues. Germline lookup yields CDR1 SNHLY and CDR2 FYNNEI. The ends lost 4 bases at V and 1 base at J; junction bases unmatched: 5. In DNA, the CDR3 is TGTGCCAGCAGTGGGACTAGCGCCAGGTCCTACGAGCAGTACTTC. Protein: CASSGTSARSYEQYF.

V usage is TRBV7-9 and J usage is TRBJ1-1, with 8 bases that match TRBD1. The germline V gene has CDR1 SEHNR and CDR2 FQNEAQ (reference sequence). V shed 4 bases, J shed 6 bases, and the junction held 13 bases outside the gene matches. The CDR3 extends over 16 amino acids. The CDR3 loop reads CASSSPIGQGRAEAFF. In DNA form, the CDR3 reads TGTGCCAGCAGCTCCCCCATCGGACAGGGAAGGGCTGAAGCTTTCTTT.

The chain recombines TRBV5-1 with TRBJ2-7, with a possible D match to TRBD1 (6 bases). Trimming removed 4 bases at V and 0 bases at J, with 14 bases between. Germline loops: CDR1 SGHRS, CDR2 YFSETQ. The CDR3 consists of 15 residues. The DNA for the CDR3 is TGCGCCAGCAGCCAGGGGACCCGCAACTCCTACGAGCAGTACTTC. It yields the protein CASSQGTRNSYEQYF.

This sequence joins TRBV7-9 and TRBJ1-1; 10 bases are shared with TRBD1. CDR1 is SEHNR, CDR2 FQNEAQ, per germline (reference sequence). This CDR3 contains 12 residues. Unmatched junction bases numbered 5, after V lost 5 bases and J lost 11 bases. The CDR3 here is CASSPDRGRAFF. The CDR3 DNA reads as TGTGCCAGCAGCCCCGACAGGGGGCGTGCTTTCTTT.

The DNA of the CDR3 is TGTGCCAGCAGCTCGAGACAGTACCAAGAGACCCAGTACTTC. Encoded protein: CASSSRQYQETQYF. This sequence joins TRBV5-4 and TRBJ2-5; possible D gene TRBD1, 5 bases. There are 14 residues in the CDR3. CDR1 is SGHNT, CDR2 YYREEE, per germline (reference sequence). V dropped 3 bases and J dropped 0 bases, with 9 bases sitting between them.

The chain couples TRBV7-9 to TRBJ2-1; no reliable D call. There are 15 residues in the CDR3. The ends were cut back, 3 bases at V and 6 bases at J, with 15 bases in the middle. The germline gives CDR1 SEHNR, CDR2 FQNEAQ (reference sequence). The CDR3 reads CASSFPPATGNEQFF. Here the CDR3 DNA reads TGTGCCAGCAGCTTTCCCCCCGCGACGGGCAATGAGCAGTTCTTC.

This sequence joins TRBV6-5 and TRBJ2-5, with 7 bases lining up with TRBD2. Looked up from germline, CDR1 is MNHEY and CDR2 is SVGAGI. The CDR3 is 15 amino acids. The junction had 6 bases not matched to a gene; V was cut back by 0 bases and J by 5 bases. This chain's CDR3 is CASSYSGLFGETQYF. As DNA, the CDR3 is TGTGCCAGCAGTTACTCGGGACTATTCGGGGAGACCCAGTACTTC.

The V and J genes are TRBV28 and TRBJ2-1, with D unclear. The V gene's germline CDR1 is MDHEN and CDR2 SYDVKM. V lost 3 bases to trimming and J lost 4 bases, with 7 bases between them. The CDR3 has 13 amino acids. CDR3 loop: CASSFNLYNEQFF. In nucleotides, the CDR3 is TGTGCCAGCAGTTTTAACTTGTACAATGAGCAGTTCTTC.

The chain has TRBV10-3 and TRBJ2-1, with TRBD2 matching over 11 bases. V shed 5 bases, J shed 2 bases, and the junction held 2 bases outside the gene matches. The germline V gene encodes CDR1 ENHRY and CDR2 SYGVKD. This CDR3 has 15 amino acids. CDR3 region: CAISLAGGTYNEQFF. The CDR3 bases are TGTGCCATCAGTTTAGCGGGAGGGACCTACAATGAGCAGTTCTTC.

The table lists this clone with a few counts. This chain links TRBV7-2 with TRBJ1-1; TRBD1 might be the D (5 bases). This CDR3 is built from 11 residues. V was clipped by 6 bases and J by 7 bases, with 9 bases between them. CDR1 SGHTA and CDR2 FQGNSA come from the germline V gene. The CDR3 sequence: CASRSGIEAFF. CDR3 nucleotides: TGTGCCAGCAGATCAGGGATTGAAGCTTTCTTT.

The rearrangement links TRBV19 to TRBJ1-1, with a tentative D call TRBD1 (6 bases). There are 15 residues in the CDR3. V was pared by 5 bases and J by 0 bases, with 13 bases between. CDR1 LNHDA and CDR2 SQIVND come from the germline V gene (reference sequence). The CDR3 DNA reads as TGTGCCAGTAGTCGTCCAGGGGAAATGAACACTGAAGCTTTCTTT. Translated, it gives CASSRPGEMNTEAFF.

The genes are TRBV28 and TRBJ2-4, with 7 bases identical to TRBD2. The junction had 4 bases not matched to a gene; V was cut back by 2 bases and J by 6 bases. The CDR3 spans 14 residues. CDR1 and CDR2 (germline): MDHEN, SYDVKM. CDR3 protein: CASSLGGGGNIQYF. As DNA, the CDR3 is TGTGCCAGCAGTTTAGGTGGGGGGGGAAACATTCAGTACTTC.

This clone was found a few times. The J gene is TRBJ2-7, the V gene TRBV4-2; TRBD2 aligns across 12 bases. The V gene end was trimmed by 4 bases and the J gene end by 2 bases; junction bases not matched to a gene: 12. Looked up from germline, CDR1 is LGHNA and CDR2 is YNFKEQ. The CDR3 runs 18 residues. CDR3 nucleotides: TGTGCCAGCAGCCCGACGGGGAGGCTAGCGGGAGGGGCCTACGAGCAGTACTTC. It encodes CASSPTGRLAGGAYEQYF.

This sequence joins TRBV18 and TRBJ1-2; D not resolved. V was clipped by 3 bases and J by 7 bases, with 18 bases between them. The CDR3 contains 15 residues. Germline V gene sequence: CDR1 KGHSH, CDR2 LQKENI. CDR3 coding DNA: TGTGCCAGCTCACCTTCTACGGGATTGGATTCTGGCTACACCTTC. This codes for CASSPSTGLDSGYTF.

This clone showed up just a few times. V and J are TRBV28 and TRBJ2-7; 8 nucleotides align to TRBD1. From germline, CDR1 is MDHEN and CDR2 SYDVKM. The CDR3 has 14 residues. J lost 7 bases, V lost 5 bases, and 10 bases had no gene match. CDR3 bases: TGTGCCAGCAGTCCACCGCAGGGGGCAGGGGAGCAGTACTTC. Its translation is CASSPPQGAGEQYF.

The V call is TRBV2, the J call TRBJ1-1, with D possibly matching TRBD1 (5 bases). This CDR3 comprises 14 residues. CDR1 is SNHLY and CDR2 is FYNNEI in the germline V gene. Trimming stripped 5 bases from V and 1 base from J, with 11 bases between. This CDR3 reads CASSPGLPNTEAFF. For the CDR3, the DNA is TGTGCCAGCAGTCCGGGACTGCCGAACACTGAAGCTTTCTTT.

The rearrangement joins TRBV5-6 to TRBJ1-5; D may be TRBD1 (6 bases). The CDR3 covers 17 residues. Trimming pared 4 bases from V and 7 bases from J, leaving 24 bases between. Germline V gene sequence: CDR1 SGHDT, CDR2 YYEEEE. As DNA, the CDR3 is TGTGCCAGCAGCCCACAGGGACGCGGCCTAAGAGAACAGCCCCAGCATTTT. Translation gives CASSPQGRGLREQPQHF.